What follows are 29 T cell receptor beta chains derived from one specimen sequenced in a study of cytomegalovirus exposure and HLA in healthy donors. 13 Jbeta primers and 60 Vbeta primers were used for the PCR. Clones were read by immunoSEQ multiplex PCR, and TCRdb kept only the in-frame ones, dropping some. The sample records roughly 99,000 clones, 65% to 80% being singletons. Material for sequencing was PBMCs. The source of these receptors is a man in his fifties or sixties in good health and CMV-seropositive.

The V gene is TRBV19, the J gene TRBJ2-5, with D unclear. The ends were cut back, 1 base at V and 2 bases at J, with 11 bases in the middle. This CDR3 is built from 15 residues. Germline V CDR1 and CDR2: LNHDA, SQIVND (reference sequence). The CDR3 loop is CASSIGGPRQETQYF. The DNA of the CDR3 is TGTGCCAGTAGTATAGGTGGGCCGAGACAAGAGACCCAGTACTTC.

The chain uses TRBV29-1 and TRBJ1-1, with 8 nucleotides matching TRBD1. The germline V gene has CDR1 SQVTM and CDR2 ANQGSEA. Unmatched junction bases numbered 11, after V lost 6 bases and J lost 5 bases. The CDR3 runs to 14 residues. CDR3 nucleotides: TGCAGCGTGGGCACAGGGGGGGGTTGGACTGAAGCTTTCTTT. Translating it yields CSVGTGGGWTEAFF.

The J gene is TRBJ2-7, the V gene TRBV5-4, with 9 positions matching TRBD1. V shed 4 bases and J 6 bases; nucleotides not matched to a gene: 11. The CDR3 runs 15 residues. Germline CDR1 and CDR2: SGHNT and YYREEE (reference sequence). The CDR3 is CASSLMDRGPGEQYF. The CDR3 DNA reads as TGTGCCAGCAGCCTGATGGACAGGGGACCGGGCGAGCAGTACTTC.

This chain's CDR3 is CASSSRRTGHSYEQYF. The DNA of the CDR3 is TGTGCCAGCAGCTCCCGGCGGACAGGTCACTCCTACGAGCAGTACTTC. V and J are TRBV13 and TRBJ2-7; 7 bases are shared with TRBD1. Germline V gene lookup returns CDR1 PRHDT and CDR2 FYEKMQ (reference sequence). With V trimmed by 4 bases and J by 0 bases, 9 bases remained unmatched. This CDR3 is built from 16 residues.

The J gene is TRBJ2-2, the V gene TRBV4-3, with 14 bases aligning to TRBD2. This CDR3 spans 19 amino acids. The V and J ends lost 3 bases and 0 bases, in that order; junction bases with no gene match: 6. Germline CDR1 is LGHNA and CDR2 is YSLEER. The CDR3 nucleotides read TGCGCCAGCAGCCATAGAAGACTAGCGGGGGGGGCGAACACCGGGGAGCTGTTTTTT. Protein product: CASSHRRLAGGANTGELFF.

V is TRBV7-9 and J is TRBJ2-7, with D possibly being TRBD2 (5 bases). Germline CDR1 and CDR2: SEHNR and FQNEAQ (reference sequence). The CDR3 runs 12 residues. V lost 4 bases and J lost 7, with 11 bases in between. The CDR3 sequence is CASSSTGWEQYF. DNA for the CDR3: TGTGCCAGCAGCTCAACGGGGTGGGAGCAGTACTTC.

This clone was observed a single time. The chain is built from TRBV9 and TRBJ2-1, with 10 nucleotides matching TRBD2. Germline loops: CDR1 SGDLS, CDR2 YYNGEE. After removal of 4 bases from V and 5 bases from J, the junction contained 3 bases not matched to a gene. The CDR3 is 14 residues long. The CDR3 nucleotides read TGTGCCAGCAGCCGGACTAGCGGTAACAATGAGCAGTTCTTC. It is translated as CASSRTSGNNEQFF.

This chain joins TRBV18 and TRBJ2-3; D is possibly TRBD2 (6 bases). V lost 6 bases and J lost 2, with 18 bases in between. Per the germline V gene, CDR1 is KGHSH and CDR2 is LQKENI. CDR3 length: 16 amino acids. CDR3 sequence (DNA): TGTGCCAGCTCTCTTCTGGGGGAGGCACTCACAGATACGCAGTATTTT. Protein sequence: CASSLLGEALTDTQYF.

The chain employs TRBV5-1 and TRBJ2-2; 10 bases align to TRBD2. The germline CDR1 and CDR2 sequences are SGHRS and YFSETQ. This CDR3 is 17 amino acids long. V trimming: 4 bases; J trimming: 0 bases; junction bases outside the gene matches: 6. CDR3 region: CASSDHSGGTNTGELFF. DNA of the CDR3: TGCGCCAGCAGCGACCATAGCGGGGGGACGAACACCGGGGAGCTGTTTTTT.

This clone was counted only a few times. The chain recombines TRBV4-3 with TRBJ2-1; 12 nucleotides match TRBD2. V gave up 4 bases and J gave up 4 bases; unmatched junction bases: 5. The CDR3 is 16 amino acids. The germline CDR1 and CDR2 sequences are LGHNA and YSLEER. CDR3 sequence: CASSPGLAGDYNEQFF. In DNA form, the CDR3 reads TGCGCCAGCAGCCCGGGACTAGCGGGCGATTACAATGAGCAGTTCTTC.

This chain uses TRBV28 with TRBJ1-4; D perhaps matches TRBD1 (5 bases). The V and J ends lost 6 bases and 4 bases respectively, with 15 bases between them. Germline CDR1 is MDHEN and CDR2 is SYDVKM. The CDR3 consists of 15 residues. The CDR3 protein is CASSIWGDRNEKLFF. The CDR3 DNA is TGTGCCAGCAGCATCTGGGGGGACCGTAATGAAAAACTGTTTTTT.

The chain combines TRBV6-6 with TRBJ1-2, with D possibly being TRBD1 (5 bases). The germline V gene encodes CDR1 MNHNY and CDR2 SVGAGI (reference sequence). The V end was cut by 8 bases, the J end by 1 base, with 11 bases between. The CDR3 length is 13 residues. Here the CDR3 reads CASRQTLNYGYTF. For the CDR3, the DNA is TGTGCCAGCCGACAGACGCTTAACTATGGCTACACCTTC.

J is TRBJ2-7 and V is TRBV5-1; 8 positions agree with TRBD1. Germline CDR1 SGHRS, CDR2 YFSETQ. This CDR3 region has 13 residues. The V gene end was trimmed by 3 bases and the J gene end by 1 base; junction bases not matched to a gene: 0. The CDR3 loop is CASSWDRSYEQYF. Written as DNA, the CDR3 is TGCGCCAGCAGCTGGGACAGGTCCTACGAGCAGTACTTC.

The chain carries TRBV19 and TRBJ1-6, with TRBD1 matching 7 bases. This CDR3 has 12 residues. Germline loops: CDR1 LNHDA, CDR2 SQIVND (reference sequence). Trimming cost V 6 bases and J 10 bases; bases outside gene matches: 3. The CDR3 protein is CASRTGHSPLHF. The CDR3 DNA is TGTGCCAGTAGGACAGGGCACTCACCCCTCCACTTT.

This clone showed up just a few times. This chain connects TRBV7-3 to TRBJ2-3, with 7 bases aligning to TRBD2. J gave up 3 bases and V 2 bases, and 2 bases lay outside the gene matches. The CDR3 runs 14 residues. Germline CDR1 SGHTA, CDR2 FQGTGA. DNA for the CDR3: TGTGCCAGCAGCTTAGTCGGGGGGACAGATACGCAGTATTTT. It specifies CASSLVGGTDTQYF.

This CDR3 reads CASSVDRRTDTQYF. CDR3 coding DNA: TGTGCCAGCAGCGTGGACAGGCGCACAGATACGCAGTATTTT. The chain carries TRBV9 and TRBJ2-3, with 7 bases lining up with TRBD1. The J segment lost 1 base and the V segment lost 2 bases, leaving 1 base of the junction unmatched. Germline V CDR1 and CDR2: SGDLS, YYNGEE. The CDR3 spans 14 residues.

This clone has a single count. The rearrangement uses TRBV25-1 and TRBJ2-5, with D possibly TRBD2 on 5 matching bases. Germline assignment: CDR1 MGHDK and CDR2 SYGVNS. Trimming left V 1 base short and J 2 bases short, with 8 bases between. The CDR3 runs to 14 residues. CDR3 sequence reads: CASSEFRGQETQYF. CDR3 nucleotide sequence: TGTGCCAGCAGTGAATTTCGAGGGCAAGAGACCCAGTACTTC.

This clone was found a few times. The chain couples TRBV6-5 to TRBJ2-5; 9 positions agree with TRBD1. V shed 2 bases and J 4 bases; nucleotides not matched to a gene: 2. Germline values: CDR1 MNHEY, CDR2 SVGAGI. The CDR3 has 14 residues. CDR3 DNA sequence: TGTGCCAGCAGTTACGGGACAGGGCGAGAGACCCAGTACTTC. As protein: CASSYGTGRETQYF.

The rearrangement joins TRBV30 to TRBJ1-2, with a tentative D call TRBD1 (5 bases). Looked up from germline, CDR1 is GTSNPN and CDR2 is SVGIG (reference sequence). The CDR3 is 13 residues long. V shed 4 bases and J shed 4 bases, with 13 bases lying between them. The CDR3 here is CAWILGQGYGYTF. The CDR3 region has the DNA TGTGCCTGGATCCTCGGACAAGGCTATGGCTACACCTTC.

The chain combines TRBV28 with TRBJ2-2, with 7 bases that match TRBD1. Germline CDR1 is MDHEN and CDR2 is SYDVKM. The CDR3 length is 15 residues. Germline trimming cut 5 bases from V and 3 bases from J; bases unmatched to any gene: 6. The CDR3 sequence is CASSLRQGHTGELFF. The CDR3 DNA is TGTGCCAGCAGTCTTCGACAGGGCCACACCGGGGAGCTGTTTTTT.

This chain joins TRBV10-2 and TRBJ2-1; D ambiguous. The germline CDR1 and CDR2 sequences are WSHSY and SAAADI. This CDR3 comprises 11 residues. Trimming took off 4 bases at V and 9 bases at J, with 7 bases between the two ends. DNA for the CDR3: TGCGCCAGCAGTGCCCAGTTTGAGCAGTTCTTC. This sequence encodes CASSAQFEQFF.

This clone showed up just a few times. V usage is TRBV5-5 and J usage is TRBJ1-3; 7 bases match TRBD1. The CDR3 length is 17 residues. V lost 0 bases and J lost 0; bases outside the gene matches: 6. The germline gives CDR1 SGHKS, CDR2 YYEKEE (reference sequence). DNA for the CDR3: TGTGCCAGCAGCTTGGGACGACAGGGTAGCTCTGGAAACACCATATATTTT. This codes for CASSLGRQGSSGNTIYF.

The chain combines TRBV7-2 with TRBJ2-2, with D maybe TRBD2 (5 bases). The CDR3 has 16 residues. The V end lost 4 bases, the J end lost 3 bases, and 15 bases lay between the germline ends. Looked up from germline, CDR1 is SGHTA and CDR2 is FQGNSA. The CDR3 spells CASSSEGKNDTGELFF. CDR3 nucleotides: TGTGCCAGCAGCTCAGAGGGAAAAAACGACACCGGGGAGCTGTTTTTT.

The gene calls are TRBV5-1 and TRBJ2-3; TRBD2 aligns across 9 bases. V lost 0 bases and J lost 1; bases outside the gene matches: 0. CDR1 SGHRS and CDR2 YFSETQ come from the germline V gene. This CDR3 has 15 residues. DNA of the CDR3: TGCGCCAGCAGCTTGGTAGCGGGAGGCACAGATACGCAGTATTTT. It codes for CASSLVAGGTDTQYF.

The rearrangement links TRBV7-9 to TRBJ2-1; no firm D call. Germline V CDR1 and CDR2: SEHNR, FQNEAQ (reference sequence). The CDR3 covers 13 residues. With 5 bases removed from V and 10 bases from J, the gap between germline ends came to 15 bases. CDR3 amino acids: CASSPDLVEEQFF. In DNA, the CDR3 is TGTGCCAGCAGCCCTGACCTGGTGGAGGAGCAGTTCTTC. The variable domain in full, with the rest retrieved from reference TRBV7-9 and TRBJ2-1, is DTGVSQNPRHKITKRGQNVTFRCDPISEHNRLYWYRQTLGQGPEFLTYFQNEAQLEKSRLLSDRFSAERPKGSFSTLEIQRTEQGDSAMYLCASSPDLVEEQFFGPGTRLTVL.

The chain couples TRBV2 to TRBJ2-5; 7 nucleotides line up with TRBD1. The ends lost 4 bases at V and 2 bases at J; junction bases unmatched: 4. Looked up from germline, CDR1 is SNHLY and CDR2 is FYNNEI. The CDR3 runs 14 residues. The CDR3 region is CASSGDRRQETQYF. CDR3 in DNA: TGTGCCAGCAGTGGGGACAGAAGACAAGAGACCCAGTACTTC.

The chain joins TRBV7-9 to TRBJ1-2; D may be TRBD1 (5 bases). V lost 8 bases and J lost 8, with 15 bases in between. The V gene's germline CDR1 is SEHNR and CDR2 FQNEAQ (reference sequence). This CDR3 spans 12 amino acids. CDR3 DNA: TGTGCCAGCCCAGGGTTTGAAGGGGGCTACACCTTC. It specifies CASPGFEGGYTF.

The V call is TRBV7-2, the J call TRBJ1-2; D is possibly TRBD1 (6 bases). The CDR3 is 14 residues long. In germline, CDR1 is SGHTA, CDR2 FQGNSA. With 1 base removed from V and 4 bases from J, the gap between germline ends came to 10 bases. CDR3 coding DNA: TGTGCCAGCAGCTTAGGAAGGACAGTCTATGGCTACACCTTC. It is translated as CASSLGRTVYGYTF.

The chain has TRBV7-2 and TRBJ2-7, with 8 bases that match TRBD2. The CDR3 is 13 residues long. V was pared by 7 bases and J by 6 bases, with 8 bases of the junction left unmatched. Germline V gene sequence: CDR1 SGHTA, CDR2 FQGNSA. CDR3 DNA sequence: TGTGCCAGCACCCGGGCGGGGGGCGGCGAGCAGTACTTC. Protein: CASTRAGGGEQYF. The full variable domain, its missing parts supplied by reference TRBV7-2 and TRBJ2-7, is GAGVSQSPSNKVTEKGKDVELRCDPISGHTALYWYRQSLGQGLEFLIYFQGNSAPDKSGLPSDRFSAERTGGSVSTLTIQRTQQEDSAVYLCASTRAGGGEQYFGPGTRLTVT.